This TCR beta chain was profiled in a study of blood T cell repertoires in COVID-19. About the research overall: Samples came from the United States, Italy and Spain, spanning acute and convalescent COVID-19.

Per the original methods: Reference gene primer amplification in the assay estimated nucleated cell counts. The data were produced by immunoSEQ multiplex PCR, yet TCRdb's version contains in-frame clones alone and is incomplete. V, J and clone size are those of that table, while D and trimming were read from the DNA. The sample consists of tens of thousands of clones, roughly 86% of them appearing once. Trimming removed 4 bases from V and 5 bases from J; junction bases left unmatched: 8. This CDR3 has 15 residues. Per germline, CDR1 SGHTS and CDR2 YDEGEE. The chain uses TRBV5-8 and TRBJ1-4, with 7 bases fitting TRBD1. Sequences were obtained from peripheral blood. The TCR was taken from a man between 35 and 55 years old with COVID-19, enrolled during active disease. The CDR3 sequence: CASSGWGTENEKLFF. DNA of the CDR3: TGTGCCAGCAGCGGGTGGGGGACAGAGAATGAAAAACTGTTTTTT.